A selection of T cell receptor beta chains follows, all from one sample in a study of regulatory T cells in long-lasting Graves disease. TCRdb re-called the multiplex PCR reads through MiXCR, storing one row per CDR3 protein. The sample yields about 520,000 distinct CDR3 sequences, 12% seen once. This sample was also put to use in a study of T cells in Graves' hyperthyroidism and ophthalmopathy.

This material consisted of peripheral blood mononuclear cells (PBMCs), taken at new diagnosis, from a patient treated with antithyroid drugs. All receptors derive from a woman aged 30 to 39 with Graves disease. The CDR3 runs from the conserved cysteine through the conserved F or W.

CDR3 protein | J gene | V gene
CSAGQGNPATNEKLFF | TRBJ1-4 | TRBV20-1
CASSPLVADNGVQYF | TRBJ2-7 | TRBV18
CASSHSRLAGGPPYEQYF | TRBJ2-7 | TRBV14
CSARVRNYEQYF | TRBJ2-7 | TRBV20-1
CASSDNWAPGAGELFF | TRBJ2-2 | TRBV9
CASGEGAAAYGNTIYF | TRBJ1-3 | TRBV3-1
CASSQAWPEQYF | TRBJ2-7 | TRBV14
CASITPTSGRYNEQFF | TRBJ2-1 | TRBV19
CASSFGTVPMNTEAFF | TRBJ1-1 | TRBV5-1
CASSMTGAEAFF | TRBJ1-1 | TRBV6-1
CATSDTLLTYGYTF | TRBJ1-2 | TRBV24-1
CASRGDRGHGYTF | TRBJ1-2 | TRBV6-1
CAISGGGTGVYNEQFF | TRBJ2-1 | TRBV10-3
CAWGTGGYQETQYF | TRBJ2-5 | TRBV30
CASSFRGRHGNEQFF | TRBJ2-1 | TRBV5-1
CASSLPVRSYEQYF | TRBJ2-7 | TRBV28
CASRLGGGITYEQYF | TRBJ2-7 | TRBV28
CASSIDTASGAISYEQYF | TRBJ2-7 | TRBV19
CASSPQPTSTPANEKLFF | TRBJ1-4 | TRBV6-1
CASQGQAYEQYF | TRBJ2-7 | TRBV7-9
CSATQTDPYEQYF | TRBJ2-7 | TRBV20-1
CATKGGEGETQYF | TRBJ2-5 | TRBV12-3/TRBV12-4
CASIGGRNTGELFF | TRBJ2-2 | TRBV2
CASSLFLPGSRQFF | TRBJ2-1 | TRBV5-1
CASSERLPGGTDTQYF | TRBJ2-3 | TRBV2
CASTRRLNTEAFF | TRBJ1-1 | TRBV19
CASSLDGFTGELFF | TRBJ2-2 | TRBV5-1
CASSVAGRDEEQFF | TRBJ2-1 | TRBV9
CASISGAEAFF | TRBJ1-1 | TRBV6-1
CASSFGTGWTDTQYF | TRBJ2-3 | TRBV28
CSVSSTGADTQYF | TRBJ2-3 | TRBV29-1
CAAGSGAAYNEQFF | TRBJ2-1 | TRBV7-2
CASRVAATNEKLFF | TRBJ1-4 | TRBV2
CASSLVREAYNEQFF | TRBJ2-1 | TRBV27
CASSVETADNEKLFF | TRBJ1-4 | TRBV2
CASSLFVFSGSVIYNEQFF | TRBJ2-1 | TRBV12-3/TRBV12-4
CASSSVPPGETQYF | TRBJ2-5 | TRBV5-1
CASSLGVAAEWDEQFF | TRBJ2-1 | TRBV7-8
CASSTSQGANTEAFF | TRBJ1-1 | TRBV6-1
CASSYSTGSNTDTQYF | TRBJ2-3 | TRBV19
CASSLGAGADTQYF | TRBJ2-3 | TRBV7-3
CASSISGSVTGEQFF | TRBJ2-1 | TRBV11-3
CASSIGHRNTEAFF | TRBJ1-1 | TRBV19
CASGLALPGTSPRADEQFF | TRBJ2-1 | TRBV12-5
CASSPGRDQPQHF | TRBJ1-5 | TRBV18
CASSLLSHTEAFF | TRBJ1-1 | TRBV7-9
CASWDRVREQYF | TRBJ2-7 | TRBV27
CASSYTSTDTQYF | TRBJ2-3 | TRBV6-2/TRBV6-3
CASSQEGTQYF | TRBJ2-7 | TRBV7-2
CSAQDRRHTDTQYF | TRBJ2-3 | TRBV29-1